These T cell receptor beta chains were read from a single sample in a study of blood T cells in healthy people across ages. Using its own MiXCR run on the 5' RACE reads, TCRdb lists one record per CDR3 protein. The profile shows about 680,000 distinct CDR3 sequences, around 45% of them singletons. The sequenced sample was blood. These receptors came from a woman aged 55-69 years in good health. The CDR3 runs from the conserved cysteine through the conserved F or W. D genes are given only for firm matches. The size entry is marked missing in some rows and otherwise reads once, few, many or a size class.

v_call: TRBV3-1
d_call: NA
clone_size: NA
j_call: TRBJ2-5
cdr3_aa: CASSQVKDRPQETQYF
cdr3_nt: TGTGCCAGCAGCCAAGTCAAGGACAGACCCCAAGAGACCCAGTACTTC

v_call: TRBV4-3
d_call: NA
clone_size: NA
j_call: TRBJ1-6
cdr3_aa: CASSARVGNSPLHF
cdr3_nt: TGCGCCAGCAGCGCACGAGTCGGAAATTCACCCCTCCACTTT

v_call: TRBV7-3
d_call: NA
clone_size: NA
j_call: TRBJ2-3
cdr3_aa: CASSLLALGTDTQYF
cdr3_nt: TGTGCCAGCAGCTTGCTAGCCCTCGGCACAGATACGCAGTATTTT

v_call: TRBV20-1
d_call: NA
clone_size: once
j_call: TRBJ2-3
cdr3_aa: CSARGNTQYF
cdr3_nt: TGCAGTGCTAGAGGAAATACGCAGTATTTT

v_call: TRBV20-1
d_call: TRBD2
clone_size: few
j_call: TRBJ2-5
cdr3_aa: CSAGAGADKETQYF
cdr3_nt: TGCAGTGCTGGAGCGGGAGCCGACAAAGAGACCCAGTACTTC

v_call: TRBV11-2
d_call: TRBD2
clone_size: NA
j_call: TRBJ2-7
cdr3_aa: CASSRRASGRFLSAREQYF
cdr3_nt: TGTGCCAGCAGCCGGCGGGCTAGCGGGAGGTTCCTGTCAGCCCGCGAGCAGTACTTC

v_call: TRBV3-1
d_call: NA
clone_size: NA
j_call: TRBJ2-5
cdr3_aa: CASSSRLVSNEQYF
cdr3_nt: TGTGCCAGCAGCTCCCGACTAGTAAGCAATGAGCAGTACTTC

v_call: TRBV10-3
d_call: NA
clone_size: NA
j_call: TRBJ2-1
cdr3_aa: CAIRGGGFDEQFF
cdr3_nt: TGTGCCATTCGAGGGGGGGGATTTGATGAGCAGTTCTTC

v_call: TRBV27
d_call: NA
clone_size: NA
j_call: TRBJ2-7
cdr3_aa: CASSLREVSRDFAYEQYF
cdr3_nt: TGTGCCAGCAGTTTAAGGGAGGTATCCCGGGACTTCGCCTACGAGCAGTACTTC

v_call: TRBV6-1
d_call: NA
clone_size: few
j_call: TRBJ2-5
cdr3_aa: CASTRDTQETQYF
cdr3_nt: TGTGCCAGCACCCGGGACACACAAGAGACCCAGTACTTC

v_call: TRBV5-1
d_call: NA
clone_size: NA
j_call: TRBJ2-1
cdr3_aa: CASSSWGPYNEQFF
cdr3_nt: TGCGCCAGCTCCTCCTGGGGGCCCTACAATGAGCAGTTCTTC

v_call: TRBV5-1
d_call: TRBD2
clone_size: few
j_call: TRBJ2-5
cdr3_aa: CASSLLPAGGIETQYF
cdr3_nt: TGCGCCAGCAGCTTACTGCCAGCGGGAGGTATAGAGACCCAGTACTTC

v_call: TRBV12-3/TRBV12-4
d_call: NA
clone_size: NA
j_call: TRBJ1-4
cdr3_aa: CASSSLPTASQNEKPFF
cdr3_nt: TGTGCCAGCAGTTCCCTCCCGACGGCCAGCCAGAATGAAAAACCGTTTTTT

v_call: TRBV28
d_call: NA
clone_size: NA
j_call: TRBJ2-6
cdr3_aa: CASSSGKAGANVLTF
cdr3_nt: TGTGCCAGCAGCTCCGGGAAGGCTGGGGCCAACGTCCTGACTTTC

v_call: TRBV11-2
d_call: NA
clone_size: NA
j_call: TRBJ1-1
cdr3_aa: CASSFVGGLDEAFF
cdr3_nt: TGTGCCAGCAGTTTCGTTGGGGGGTTGGATGAAGCTTTCTTT

v_call: TRBV28
d_call: TRBD1
clone_size: NA
j_call: TRBJ1-2
cdr3_aa: CASRFTGAALYGYTF
cdr3_nt: TGTGCCAGCAGATTTACAGGGGCCGCGCTGTATGGCTACACCTTC

v_call: TRBV10-3
d_call: TRBD2
clone_size: few
j_call: TRBJ2-5
cdr3_aa: CAIRAGGRGQTQYF
cdr3_nt: TGTGCCATCAGAGCGGGAGGAAGAGGCCAGACCCAGTACTTC

v_call: TRBV28
d_call: NA
clone_size: few
j_call: TRBJ1-2
cdr3_aa: CASSSADRIYGYTF
cdr3_nt: TGTGCCAGCAGTTCCGCCGACAGGATCTATGGCTACACCTTC

v_call: TRBV27
d_call: NA
clone_size: NA
j_call: TRBJ2-1
cdr3_aa: CASRMTSAYNEQFF
cdr3_nt: TGTGCCAGCAGGATGACCTCCGCCTACAATGAGCAGTTCTTC

v_call: TRBV20-1
d_call: NA
clone_size: NA
j_call: TRBJ2-3
cdr3_aa: CSARDSAGTDTQYF
cdr3_nt: TGCAGTGCTAGAGATTCGGCAGGCACAGATACGCAGTATTTT

v_call: TRBV27
d_call: NA
clone_size: few
j_call: TRBJ2-4
cdr3_aa: CASSLSVLDQNIQYF
cdr3_nt: TGTGCCAGCAGTTTATCGGTACTAGATCAAAACATTCAGTACTTC

v_call: TRBV27
d_call: NA
clone_size: NA
j_call: TRBJ2-1
cdr3_aa: CASSFTRAGSRGEQFF
cdr3_nt: TGTGCCAGCAGTTTCACTAGGGCGGGTTCGCGCGGCGAGCAGTTCTTC

v_call: TRBV10-3
d_call: NA
clone_size: NA
j_call: TRBJ2-3
cdr3_aa: CAIRTTGSDTQYF
cdr3_nt: TGTGCCATCAGAACCACAGGGTCAGATACGCAGTATTTT

v_call: TRBV2
d_call: TRBD1
clone_size: NA
j_call: TRBJ1-2
cdr3_aa: CASSVGGQVGYGYTF
cdr3_nt: TGTGCCAGCAGCGTCGGGGGACAGGTGGGCTATGGCTACACCTTC

v_call: TRBV6-5
d_call: NA
clone_size: NA
j_call: TRBJ2-1
cdr3_aa: CASSKVVRNEQFF
cdr3_nt: TGTGCCAGCAGTAAGGTAGTCCGTAATGAGCAGTTCTTC

v_call: TRBV27
d_call: TRBD1
clone_size: NA
j_call: TRBJ2-7
cdr3_aa: CASSLIATGSYEQYF
cdr3_nt: TGTGCCAGCAGTCTGATAGCGACAGGGAGCTACGAGCAGTACTTC

v_call: TRBV29-1
d_call: NA
clone_size: NA
j_call: TRBJ1-2
cdr3_aa: CSVAGADGYTF
cdr3_nt: TGCAGCGTAGCAGGGGCAGATGGCTACACCTTC

v_call: TRBV20-1
d_call: NA
clone_size: few
j_call: TRBJ2-5
cdr3_aa: CSAIRGSQETQYF
cdr3_nt: TGCAGTGCTATACGTGGCAGCCAAGAGACCCAGTACTTC

v_call: TRBV4-2
d_call: NA
clone_size: few
j_call: TRBJ1-2
cdr3_aa: CASSRLDYGYTF
cdr3_nt: TGTGCCAGCAGCCGACTAGACTACGGCTACACCTTC

v_call: TRBV2
d_call: NA
clone_size: few
j_call: TRBJ2-7
cdr3_aa: CASSVPTGNYEQYF
cdr3_nt: TGTGCCAGCAGCGTCCCGACTGGGAACTACGAGCAGTACTTC

v_call: TRBV27
d_call: TRBD1
clone_size: NA
j_call: TRBJ1-1
cdr3_aa: CASKTGTGRFTEAFF
cdr3_nt: TGTGCCAGCAAAACCGGGACAGGGAGATTCACTGAAGCTTTCTTT

v_call: TRBV2
d_call: NA
clone_size: NA
j_call: TRBJ2-7
cdr3_aa: CANSVEVFAEQYF
cdr3_nt: TGTGCCAACAGCGTCGAGGTCTTCGCCGAGCAGTACTTC

v_call: TRBV20-1
d_call: NA
clone_size: few
j_call: TRBJ2-1
cdr3_aa: CSAKGGPRGEQFF
cdr3_nt: TGCAGTGCCAAGGGGGGGCCAAGGGGTGAGCAGTTCTTC

v_call: TRBV12-3/TRBV12-4
d_call: NA
clone_size: few
j_call: TRBJ2-1
cdr3_aa: CASRLVGWNEQFF
cdr3_nt: TGTGCCAGCAGACTGGTGGGGTGGAATGAGCAGTTCTTC

v_call: TRBV20-1
d_call: TRBD2
clone_size: once
j_call: TRBJ2-7
cdr3_aa: CSARDPRESSYEQYF
cdr3_nt: TGCAGTGCTAGAGATCCGCGGGAGAGCTCCTACGAGCAGTACTTC

v_call: TRBV18
d_call: NA
clone_size: NA
j_call: TRBJ2-7
cdr3_aa: CASSPQTGNINEQYF
cdr3_nt: TGTGCCAGCTCACCTCAAACAGGGAACATCAACGAGCAGTACTTC

v_call: TRBV4-3
d_call: NA
clone_size: once
j_call: TRBJ2-7
cdr3_aa: CASSQDPVYGNYNEQYF
cdr3_nt: TGCGCCAGCAGCCAAGATCCGGTATACGGGAACTACAATGAGCAGTACTTC

v_call: TRBV28
d_call: NA
clone_size: once
j_call: TRBJ1-4
cdr3_aa: CATDPSGYNEKLFF
cdr3_nt: TGTGCCACCGATCCGTCGGGTTATAATGAAAAACTGTTTTTT

v_call: TRBV20-1
d_call: NA
clone_size: NA
j_call: TRBJ1-2
cdr3_aa: CSARGRGSNYGYTF
cdr3_nt: TGCAGTGCTAGAGGGAGAGGGTCCAACTATGGCTACACCTTC

v_call: TRBV14
d_call: TRBD1
clone_size: NA
j_call: TRBJ2-7
cdr3_aa: CASSQDRGNYEQYF
cdr3_nt: TGTGCCAGCAGCCAAGACAGGGGGAACTACGAGCAGTACTTC

v_call: TRBV20-1
d_call: NA
clone_size: few
j_call: TRBJ1-4
cdr3_aa: CSARDGGSNEKLFF
cdr3_nt: TGCAGTGCTAGAGATGGGGGCAGTAATGAAAAACTGTTTTTT

v_call: TRBV10-3
d_call: NA
clone_size: NA
j_call: TRBJ2-1
cdr3_aa: CAISESRSDNEQFF
cdr3_nt: TGTGCCATCAGTGAGTCGCGGAGTGACAATGAGCAGTTCTTC

v_call: TRBV5-1
d_call: TRBD2
clone_size: NA
j_call: TRBJ2-4
cdr3_aa: CASSLVASGLKNIQYF
cdr3_nt: TGCGCCAGCAGCTTGGTGGCTAGCGGGCTGAAAAACATTCAGTACTTC

v_call: TRBV11-1
d_call: NA
clone_size: NA
j_call: TRBJ2-7
cdr3_aa: CASSAAQGGTYEQYF
cdr3_nt: TGTGCCAGCAGCGCAGCACAGGGCGGGACCTACGAGCAGTACTTC

v_call: TRBV29-1
d_call: TRBD2
clone_size: few
j_call: TRBJ2-1
cdr3_aa: CSVEKRSGLAGGPYNEQFF
cdr3_nt: TGCAGCGTTGAAAAAAGATCCGGACTAGCGGGAGGGCCGTACAATGAGCAGTTCTTC

v_call: TRBV6-2/TRBV6-3
d_call: TRBD1
clone_size: NA
j_call: TRBJ1-2
cdr3_aa: CASTKQGQSGYTF
cdr3_nt: TGTGCCAGCACGAAACAGGGACAGAGTGGCTACACCTTC

v_call: TRBV28
d_call: NA
clone_size: NA
j_call: TRBJ1-5
cdr3_aa: CASTPGGGTDQPQHF
cdr3_nt: TGTGCCAGCACCCCCGGTGGGGGCACTGATCAGCCCCAGCATTTT

v_call: TRBV11-3
d_call: NA
clone_size: NA
j_call: TRBJ2-4
cdr3_aa: CASTTPGTSKNIQYF
cdr3_nt: TGTGCCAGCACCACCCCCGGGACGTCCAAAAACATTCAGTACTTC

v_call: TRBV7-9
d_call: NA
clone_size: NA
j_call: TRBJ2-7
cdr3_aa: CASSLYSIGQYF
cdr3_nt: TGTGCCAGCAGCCTATATTCGATCGGGCAGTACTTC

v_call: TRBV5-1
d_call: NA
clone_size: NA
j_call: TRBJ2-7
cdr3_aa: CASSPERAVEQYF
cdr3_nt: TGCGCCAGCAGCCCAGAACGGGCAGTCGAGCAGTACTTC

v_call: TRBV7-9
d_call: NA
clone_size: NA
j_call: TRBJ2-7
cdr3_aa: CASSSEGLSYEQYF
cdr3_nt: TGTGCCAGCAGCTCCGAGGGCCTCTCCTACGAGCAGTACTTC